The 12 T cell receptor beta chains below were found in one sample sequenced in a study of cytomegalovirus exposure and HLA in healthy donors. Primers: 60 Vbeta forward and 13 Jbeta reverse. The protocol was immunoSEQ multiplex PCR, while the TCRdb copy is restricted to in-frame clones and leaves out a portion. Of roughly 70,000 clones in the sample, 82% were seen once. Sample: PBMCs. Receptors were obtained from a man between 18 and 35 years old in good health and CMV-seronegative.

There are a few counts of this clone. The chain's CDR3 is CAWKTGTDTQYF. In nucleotides, the CDR3 is TGTGCCTGGAAGACAGGCACAGATACGCAGTATTTT. This sequence joins TRBV30 and TRBJ2-3; D is possibly TRBD1 (5 bases). CDR3 size: 12 residues. V was trimmed by 4 bases and J by 1 base, leaving 6 bases between them. CDR1 GTSNPN and CDR2 SVGIG come from the germline V gene (reference sequence).

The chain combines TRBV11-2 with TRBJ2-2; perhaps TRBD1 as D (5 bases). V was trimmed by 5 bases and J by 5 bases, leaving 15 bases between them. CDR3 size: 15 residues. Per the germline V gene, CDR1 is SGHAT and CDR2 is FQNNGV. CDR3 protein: CASSLRAQGTGELFF. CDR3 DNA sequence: TGTGCCAGCAGCCTCCGGGCGCAGGGAACCGGGGAGCTGTTTTTT.

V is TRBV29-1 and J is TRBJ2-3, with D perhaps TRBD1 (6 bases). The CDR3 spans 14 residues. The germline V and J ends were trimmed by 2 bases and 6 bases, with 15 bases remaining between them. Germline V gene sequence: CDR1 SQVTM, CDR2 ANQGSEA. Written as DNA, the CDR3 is TGCAGCGTTGAATTGGGGGCCGTATCGGATACGCAGTATTTT. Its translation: CSVELGAVSDTQYF.

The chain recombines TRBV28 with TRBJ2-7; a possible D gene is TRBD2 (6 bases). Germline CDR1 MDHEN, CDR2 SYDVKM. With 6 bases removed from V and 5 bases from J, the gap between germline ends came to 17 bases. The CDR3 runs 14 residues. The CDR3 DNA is TGTGCCAGCAGCCCCGGGAGTACGTACCACGAGCAGTACTTC. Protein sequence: CASSPGSTYHEQYF.

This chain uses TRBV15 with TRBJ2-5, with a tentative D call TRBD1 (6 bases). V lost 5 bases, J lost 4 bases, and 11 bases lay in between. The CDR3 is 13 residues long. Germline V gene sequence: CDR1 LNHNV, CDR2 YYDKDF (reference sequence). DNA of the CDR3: TGTGCCACCAGCGTGGAAGGGGGAGAGACCCAGTACTTC. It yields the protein CATSVEGGETQYF.

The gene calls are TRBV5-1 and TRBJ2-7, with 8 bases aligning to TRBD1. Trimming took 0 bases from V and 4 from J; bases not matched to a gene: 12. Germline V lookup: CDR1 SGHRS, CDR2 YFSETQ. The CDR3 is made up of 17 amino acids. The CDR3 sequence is CASSLAGTGSPFYEQYF. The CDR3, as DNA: TGCGCCAGCAGCTTGGCTGGGACAGGCTCCCCTTTTTACGAGCAGTACTTC. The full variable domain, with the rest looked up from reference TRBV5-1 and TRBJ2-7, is KAGVTQTPRYLIKTRGQQVTLSCSPISGHRSVSWYQQTPGQGLQFLFEYFSETQRNKGNFPGRFSGRQFSNSRSEMNVSTLELGDSALYLCASSLAGTGSPFYEQYFGPGTRLTVT.

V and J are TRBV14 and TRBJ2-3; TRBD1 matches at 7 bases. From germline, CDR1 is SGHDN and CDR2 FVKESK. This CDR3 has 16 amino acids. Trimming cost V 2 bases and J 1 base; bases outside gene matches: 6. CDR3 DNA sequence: TGTGCCAGCAGCCAACCGGGGCAGGGGGGCACAGATACGCAGTATTTT. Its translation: CASSQPGQGGTDTQYF.

The CDR3 sequence: CASSLGGRVGEQYF. The CDR3 bases are TGTGCCAGCAGCTTAGGTGGCAGGGTGGGCGAGCAGTACTTC. This sequence joins TRBV7-6 and TRBJ2-7, with TRBD1 as a possible D gene (5 bases). CDR1 is SGHVS and CDR2 is FNYEAQ in the germline V gene. This CDR3 spans 14 amino acids. Trimming stripped 1 base from V and 6 bases from J, with 13 bases between.

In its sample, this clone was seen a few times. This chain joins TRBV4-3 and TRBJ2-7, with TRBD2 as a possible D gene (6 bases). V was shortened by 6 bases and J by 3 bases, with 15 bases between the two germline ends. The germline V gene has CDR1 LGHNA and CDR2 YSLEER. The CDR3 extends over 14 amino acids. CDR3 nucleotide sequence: TGCGCCAGCAGTTATCTAGCGCCGCACTACGAGCAGTACTTC. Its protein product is CASSYLAPHYEQYF.

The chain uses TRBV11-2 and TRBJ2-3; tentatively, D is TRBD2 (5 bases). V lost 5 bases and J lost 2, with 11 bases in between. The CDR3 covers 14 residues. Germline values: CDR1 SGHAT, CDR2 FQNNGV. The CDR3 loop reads CASSDWGDTDTQYF. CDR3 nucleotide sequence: TGTGCCAGCAGCGACTGGGGAGACACAGATACGCAGTATTTT.

The CDR3 DNA is TGTGCCTGGAGTTTAGACAGGAGCTATAATTCACCCCTCCACTTT. This codes for CAWSLDRSYNSPLHF. The J gene is TRBJ1-6, the V gene TRBV30; D may be TRBD1 (6 bases). V lost 2 bases, J lost 3 bases, and 11 bases lay in between. The CDR3 runs to 15 residues. Germline CDR1 reads GTSNPN; CDR2 reads SVGIG (reference sequence).

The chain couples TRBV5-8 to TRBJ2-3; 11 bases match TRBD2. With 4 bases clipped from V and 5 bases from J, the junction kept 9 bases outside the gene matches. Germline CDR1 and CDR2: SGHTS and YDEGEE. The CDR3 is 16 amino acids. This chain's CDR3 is CASSILAGGPRDTQYF. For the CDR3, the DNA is TGTGCCAGCAGCATTCTAGCGGGGGGCCCGAGAGATACGCAGTATTTT. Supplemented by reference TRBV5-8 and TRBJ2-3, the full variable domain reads EAGVTQSPTHLIKTRGQQATLRCSPISGHTSVYWYQQALGLGLQFLLWYDEGEERNRGNFPPRFSGRQFPNYSSELNVNALELEDSALYLCASSILAGGPRDTQYFGPGTRLTVL.